This T cell receptor (beta chain) emerged from a study of Graves' ophthalmopathy and Graves' hyperthyroidism. Study-level results: Progression of ophthalmopathy was predicted by the model with around 70% sensitivity and roughly 74% specificity.

This CDR3 comprises 14 residues. Germline CDR1 reads SNHLY; CDR2 reads FYNNEI. On this clonotype itself: Its antigen is unknown. A read error may produce the germline difference seen at one junction end.

PBMCs originated in 10 ml of fresh peripheral blood. Amplification targeted the TCR beta CDR3 regions, with RNA transcripts as the source material. HTBI-primed first-round RT-PCR preceded second-round multiplex PCR. In TCRdb, the multiplex PCR reads were re-called with MiXCR into one record per CDR3 protein. This sample has around 400,000 distinct CDR3 sequences, with 21% found just once. This sequence was found in a woman between 18 and 29 years old with stable Graves' hyperthyroidism. The sequencing sample was made of peripheral blood. The rearrangement uses TRBV2 and TRBJ2-4; 11 nucleotides agree with TRBD1. The CDR3 DNA sequence: TGTGCCAGCATAACCGGGACAGGGGGGCACATTAAGTACTTC. As protein: CASITGTGGHIKYF.